The present entry profiles one TCR beta chain with its context. Antigen: not known. This record comes from a study of OX40 agonist ivuxolimab in advanced cancers. The overall study: Dose-escalation patients suffered from hepatocellular carcinoma, melanoma, renal cell or head and neck cancer. Study-level findings and limits: The authors also found low normalized T-cell clonal expansion in some nonresponders. Clonal expansion in partial responders at 0.1-3.0 mg/kg ranked among the lowest. CD8+ T cells averaged more expanded clones than CD4+.

Trimming cost V 1 base and J 4 bases, with 12 bases left between them. The germline V gene encodes CDR1 SEHNR and CDR2 FQNEAQ (reference sequence). The CDR3 contains 15 residues. Sequencing used immunoSEQ multiplex PCR; TCRdb keeps in-frame clones, though not all of them. This table holds more than 55,000 clones, 85% to 90% found once. This clonotype was sampled from an adult with an advanced solid tumor such as melanoma, head and neck, liver or kidney cancer. Sequencing used CD4+ or CD8+ T cells sorted from blood, obtained in a trial of the OX40 agonist ivuxolimab. The genes are TRBV7-9 and TRBJ2-3, with D possibly TRBD2 on 6 matching bases. The CDR3 DNA reads as TGTGCCAGCAGCTTAGTAGGAGGGTTAGCAGATACGCAGTATTTT. This codes for CASSLVGGLADTQYF. Based on the CDR3 plus reference TRBV7-9 and TRBJ2-3, the full variable domain is DTGVSQNPRHKITKRGQNVTFRCDPISEHNRLYWYRQTLGQGPEFLTYFQNEAQLEKSRLLSDRFSAERPKGSFSTLEIQRTEQGDSAMYLCASSLVGGLADTQYFGPGTRLTVL.